One TCR beta chain is described in this entry. The antigen is unknown. One junction end does not reproduce the germline sequence, and a read error may be involved. This beta chain is a stray read from a library made for alpha chains; its abundance is not meaningful. The sample is drawn from a study of glioma-infiltrating T cells. The CDR3 covers 17 residues. Looked up from germline, CDR1 is LGHNA and CDR2 is YSLEER. Using RNA template, CDR3s of TCR alpha and beta were amplified with iRepertoire arm-PCR. One-step reverse transcription and amplification started from approximately 100-400 ng of tissue mRNA or PBMC total RNA. Using its own MiXCR run on the multiplex PCR reads, TCRdb lists one record per CDR3 protein. Among over 3,500 distinct CDR3 sequences listed, about nine tenths were seen once. Overall study findings and caveats: Tissue and blood shared very few CDR3 sequences. Tissue-blood divergence was below expectation in non-neoplastic patients, above in gliomas.

Sequenced sample: glioma tissue, nonneoplastic brain tissue, or PBMCs (not recorded which). This chain links TRBV4-3 with TRBJ2-5; TRBD2 matches at 10 bases. The TCR was taken from a human donor with low-grade glioma or glioblastoma, undergoing nonglioma brain surgery, or in good health (not recorded which). CDR3 bases: TGCGCCAGCAGCCAAGATTACTGGACTAGCGGCCTAGAGACCCTGTACTTC. It encodes CASSQDYWTSGLETLYF.